This T cell receptor beta chain was profiled in a study of graft-versus-host responses after intestinal transplantation (dated by TCRdb to the early 2020s). Regarding the research as a whole: Recipients received multivisceral, liver-intestinal, or isolated intestinal transplants. Anti-thymocyte globulin induction was given to all recipients, followed by maintenance tacrolimus and steroids for around three years. Bulk TCR-beta CDR3 sequencing was used to track graft-versus-host and host-versus-graft alloreactive T cell clones in the graft, circulation and bone marrow after intestinal transplantation. To identify alloreactive clones, pre-transplant mixed lymphocyte reaction products were sequenced and then compared with unstimulated pre-transplant donor and recipient T cells. The cohort enrolled about two dozen intestinal transplant recipients, one of whom was a retransplant, and 3 patients without pretransplant specimens were excluded. A peak of at least 4% donor T cells among recipient peripheral blood mononuclear cells was the definition used for donor T cell macrochimerism. Rather than going through the commercial service, samples from a few later patients were sequenced in-house on an Illumina MiSeq and processed with MiXCR. Beyond this particular receptor, the publication reports: Patients with donor T cell macrochimerism had high GvH to HvG T cell clonal ratios in their allografts. GvH clones were detected in recipient bone marrow, and some of these GvH clones were observed earlier in ileal mucosa or blood, consistent with an intestinal mucosal origin. The relatively low number and heterogeneity of intestinal transplant patients limited the conclusions. Early after transplant, peak levels of circulating GvH clones were found to be associated with declines in HvG clones.

The germline V gene yields SQVTM for CDR1 and ANQGSEA for CDR2. The germline ends are 5 bases apart after V is trimmed by 2 bases and J by 3 bases. The CDR3 starts with the cysteine, ends with the phenylalanine, and has 11 residues. Only the CDR3 DNA is retained, 33 bases long and in frame from the first base. On this clone: The antigen it binds to is not known. No much larger clone exists at a distance of one base, and base qualities are not known.

What this sample's time point label stands for: cells obtained before transplantation from donor or recipient. CD3+CD4+ and CD3+CD8+ populations were FACS-sorted from unstimulated pre-transplant donor and recipient cells taken from spleen or lymph nodes. Libraries were constructed by the immunoSEQ multiplex PCR assay. In most patients, genomic DNA was isolated using the Qiagen DNeasy Blood and Tissue Kit and sent frozen to Adaptive Biotechnologies for TCR sequencing. For most patients, genomic DNA was subjected to high-throughput TCR-beta CDR3 sequencing by Adaptive Biotechnologies. Per the original workflow: Adaptive's ImmunoSEQ software supplied the TCR sequencing data for around 17 patients, while MiXCR and VDJtools were used to process three other patients. To correct CD4 versus CD8 sorting errors, sequences present in both subsets at a frequency ratio below 5:1 were removed. Because the origin of CDR3 nucleotide sequences shared between donor and recipient could not be assigned, those sequences were removed. Alloreactive clones required at least 2-fold expansion over unstimulated cells and minimum CFSE-low frequency of 0.002% (template counts) or 0.001% (read counts). Clones detected in sequenced pre-transplant spleen, lymph node, or MLR CFSE-low populations of the donor or recipient were defined as mappable. The cumulative frequency of alloreactive clones was calculated as a percentage of all sequences, weighted by copy number. Not all clones reach the TCRdb copy of this immuneACCESS table, which keeps in-frame sequences only. Checked studies attribute under half of the gap to unresolved V genes and leave the rest unexplained. From that table come the V and J calls and clone size; the DNA was used to work out D and trimming. Here the sample has roughly 100,000 clones; roughly 92% occur a single time. Roughly 0.069% of the sample lies in the top ten.

This clonotype was sampled from a human donor who was the organ donor for an intestinal transplant. This material consisted of unstimulated CD8+ T cells sorted from spleen or lymph node cells, taken before transplant. This chain joins TRBV29-1 to TRBJ2-7; no D gene can be assigned with confidence. Here is the DNA: TGCAGCGTTGAAATCGGCTACGAGCAGTACTTC. Translation gives CSVEIGYEQYF.